This TCR beta chain appears in the sequencing data of a study of radiation and T cells in renal cell carcinoma. Study summary: Nephrectomy followed 15 Gy stereotactic body radiation by 4 weeks. Study findings and constraints: Baseline intratumoral clonotype presence is unknown without pretreatment biopsies. In blood, top tumor clones expanded by 2 weeks, shrinking by 4.

There are 14 residues in the CDR3. Germline CDR1 reads SGDLS; CDR2 reads YYNGEE. Trimming removed 3 bases from V and 1 base from J, with 10 bases in between. Time point: blood 2 weeks post-SBRT. Treatment noted: 15 Gy SBRT to primary tumor, nephrectomy 4 weeks later. This clone came up a few times. Its antigen is currently unknown. The repertoire was sequenced with immunoSEQ multiplex PCR; TCRdb's copy has only in-frame clones and lacks some. The sample consists of fewer than 150,000 clones, 88% of them appearing once. The source of this sequence is a woman in her 70s with renal cell carcinoma. The sequencing here drew on blood, taken from a patient whose treatment included radiotherapy and nephrectomy. This sequence joins TRBV9 and TRBJ1-1; D not resolved. CDR3 sequence: CASSAHGRNTEAFF. For the CDR3, the DNA is TGTGCCAGCAGCGCACACGGGAGGAACACTGAAGCTTTCTTT.